The source of this T cell receptor (beta chain) is a study of type 1 regulatory T cells. Whole-study context: An in vitro protocol generated T-allo10, a Tr1-enriched, alloantigen-specific CD4 T cell product. The study's findings and limits: Compared with non-type 1 regulatory T cells, type 1 regulatory T cells showed a more restricted TCR repertoire.

CDR3 length equals 15 residues. V gave up 7 bases and J gave up 4 bases; unmatched junction bases: 11. Germline values: CDR1 MNHEY, CDR2 SVGEGT. Via MiXCR, TCRdb re-called the reads, giving one row per CDR3 protein. The data show about 60,000 distinct CDR3 sequences, about 50% seen once. This clonotype has more than one count but fewer than ten. As yet, its antigen is unknown. The TCR comes from a human donor in good health. This chain joins TRBV6-2 or TRBV6-3 and TRBJ1-1; 8 bases match TRBD1. Source material: cultured non-Tr1 T cells, either the whole culture or a sorted T cell fraction (not recorded which). The CDR3 protein is CASTQPGQVATEAFF. DNA for the CDR3: TGTGCCAGCACCCAACCGGGACAGGTTGCCACTGAAGCTTTCTTT.